One and the same sample provided the 26 T cell receptor beta chains below, sequenced in a study of T cells expressing NK-cell markers. TCRdb derives one entry per CDR3 protein from the 5' RACE reads, leaving out DNA. This sample's clone table lists about 430,000 distinct CDR3 sequences. Sequencing was carried out using blood T cells: a sorted CD56 or NKG2C T cell subset, CD4+ or CD8+ T cells, or bulk PBMC T cells (not recorded which). The receptors here all came from a woman between 45 and 60 years old in good health.

This sequence joins TRBV20-1 and TRBJ2-1; lacking DNA, the TRBD2 call made by TCRdb goes unchecked. There are 15 residues in the CDR3. The germline V gene has CDR1 DFQATT and CDR2 SNEGSKA (reference sequence). The CDR3 reads CSARDLRLAANEQFF.

CDR3 protein: CTGRGREETQYF. The rearrangement uses TRBV29-1 and TRBJ2-5; absent DNA, TCRdb's TRBD2 call cannot be checked. The CDR3 spans 12 residues. Germline V CDR1 and CDR2: SQVTM, ANQGSEA.

The V call is TRBV12-3 or TRBV12-4, the J call TRBJ2-7; TCRdb returns TRBD1, unconfirmable since there is no DNA. The CDR3 has 14 residues. The CDR3 protein is CASSYQGTGAEQYF.

CDR3 sequence reads: CASSPDQYNEQFF. The rearrangement links TRBV5-1 to TRBJ2-1. The length of the CDR3 is 13 residues. Per germline, CDR1 SGHRS and CDR2 YFSETQ.

The rearrangement joins TRBV12-3 or TRBV12-4 to TRBJ2-2; without DNA, the TCRdb call of TRBD2 cannot be checked. The CDR3 is 16 residues long. The CDR3 here is CASSLVRTTDTGELFF.

The gene calls are TRBV6-6 and TRBJ2-3. The CDR3 is made up of 11 amino acids. Germline assignment: CDR1 MNHNY and CDR2 SVGAGI (reference sequence). Here the CDR3 reads CASGEIDTQYF.

The V gene is TRBV7-9, the J gene TRBJ2-3; the D call from TCRdb, TRBD2, cannot be confirmed without DNA. The CDR3 consists of 16 residues. Germline CDR1 SEHNR, CDR2 FQNEAQ (reference sequence). CDR3 protein: CASSLSVLAGVDTQYF.

This chain connects TRBV4-1 to TRBJ2-7; with no DNA, the TCRdb D assignment of TRBD2 cannot be verified. From germline, CDR1 is MGHRA and CDR2 YSYEKL. The length of the CDR3 is 16 residues. CDR3 protein: CASSQVATSVSYEQYF.

CDR3 amino acids: CASSFPGGTQYF. V gene TRBV7-3 combines with J gene TRBJ2-3; as DNA is missing, the TRBD1 call by TCRdb cannot be tested. The CDR3 has 12 amino acids. Germline CDR1 is SGHTA and CDR2 is FQGTGA.

V gene TRBV7-9 combines with J gene TRBJ2-5; TCRdb returns TRBD2, unconfirmable since there is no DNA. The germline CDR1 and CDR2 sequences are SEHNR and FQNEAQ (reference sequence). The CDR3 has 18 residues. The CDR3 reads CASSERAFVGQKQETQYF.

The chain joins TRBV20-1 to TRBJ2-4; the D call from TCRdb, TRBD2, cannot be confirmed without DNA. Germline lookup yields CDR1 DFQATT and CDR2 SNEGSKA (reference sequence). This CDR3 comprises 15 residues. CDR3 protein: CSAREGSLTRGIQYF.

V is TRBV29-1 and J is TRBJ2-7; TCRdb's D call of TRBD1 is untestable without DNA. Germline-derived CDR1 and CDR2 are SQVTM and ANQGSEA. This CDR3 is built from 12 residues. The CDR3 loop reads CSVVGHSYEQYF.

The chain uses TRBV30 and TRBJ1-5. The CDR3 extends over 18 amino acids. The germline gives CDR1 GTSNPN, CDR2 SVGIG (reference sequence). CDR3 sequence reads: CAWKGGAGRQVGNQPQHF.

This chain joins TRBV6-4 and TRBJ2-1; checking the TCRdb D call of TRBD2 is not possible without DNA. Germline V gene sequence: CDR1 MRHNA, CDR2 SNTAGT. CDR3 length equals 14 residues. The CDR3 sequence: CASSEEEFYNEQFF.

V gene TRBV29-1 combines with J gene TRBJ2-5; absent DNA, TCRdb's TRBD1 call cannot be checked. The CDR3 runs to 12 residues. CDR1 is SQVTM, CDR2 ANQGSEA, per germline. This CDR3 reads CSATTGTAPQYF.

The V gene is TRBV5-1, the J gene TRBJ2-3; TCRdb's D gene call, TRBD2, goes unchecked for lack of DNA. Per germline, CDR1 SGHRS and CDR2 YFSETQ. CDR3 length: 16 amino acids. The CDR3 region is CASHKAAGARGDTQYF.

The chain couples TRBV20-1 to TRBJ1-2; the D gene TCRdb calls, TRBD1, cannot be checked with no DNA. Germline values: CDR1 DFQATT, CDR2 SNEGSKA (reference sequence). CDR3 length equals 13 residues. The CDR3 reads CSARVVQGNGYTF.

The gene calls are TRBV4-2 and TRBJ2-4; TCRdb picks TRBD1, but there is no DNA to check that call. Germline values: CDR1 LGHNA, CDR2 YNFKEQ. The CDR3 runs to 16 residues. CDR3 sequence reads: CASSEPGTIAKNIQYF.

The gene calls are TRBV5-5 and TRBJ1-2; the D gene TCRdb calls, TRBD1, cannot be checked with no DNA. CDR3 length equals 16 residues. Germline CDR1 is SGHKS and CDR2 is YYEKEE (reference sequence). CDR3 residues: CASSLFHTGVNYGYTF.

The chain is built from TRBV20-1 and TRBJ2-1; the D gene TCRdb calls, TRBD2, cannot be checked with no DNA. Germline CDR1 DFQATT, CDR2 SNEGSKA (reference sequence). CDR3 size: 15 residues. CDR3 region: CSARASGIAYNEQFF.

V is TRBV11-2 and J is TRBJ2-3. This CDR3 region has 14 residues. Germline V gene lookup returns CDR1 SGHAT and CDR2 FQNNGV. The CDR3 sequence is CASSFLDPQDTQYF.

This chain joins TRBV18 and TRBJ1-2. Germline V gene lookup returns CDR1 KGHSH and CDR2 LQKENI. The CDR3 is 16 amino acids. The CDR3: CASSPKQPRLAEGYTF.

The V call is TRBV5-1, the J call TRBJ1-1; the TRBD1 assignment by TCRdb is unverifiable without DNA. Per germline, CDR1 SGHRS and CDR2 YFSETQ. The CDR3 spans 14 residues. The CDR3 spells CASFRDRGTTEAFF.

This chain joins TRBV10-3 and TRBJ2-2; TCRdb designates TRBD1, a call that cannot be tested without DNA. CDR1 is ENHRY and CDR2 is SYGVKD in the germline V gene. The CDR3 has 14 residues. The CDR3 loop reads CAISPTGQVGELFF.

The chain employs TRBV5-1 and TRBJ2-1. Looked up from germline, CDR1 is SGHRS and CDR2 is YFSETQ. CDR3 length: 13 residues. The CDR3 here is CASSLSLLNEQFF. The complete variable domain, with remaining parts taken from reference TRBV5-1 and TRBJ2-1, reads KAGVTQTPRYLIKTRGQQVTLSCSPISGHRSVSWYQQTPGQGLQFLFEYFSETQRNKGNFPGRFSGRQFSNSRSEMNVSTLELGDSALYLCASSLSLLNEQFFGPGTRLTVL.

The chain links TRBV10-2 to TRBJ1-1; no DNA is available, so the TRBD1 call from TCRdb remains unchecked. Germline V gene data show CDR1 as WSHSY and CDR2 as SAAADI. There are 14 residues in the CDR3. Here the CDR3 reads CASSVGQMNTEAFF.